This TCR beta chain was sequenced in a study of molecular identifiers for immune sequencing clone quantification. Study as a whole: Within a replicate experiment, RNA obtained from either roughly 18,000 or 92,000 naive CD8 cells was divided into five aliquots, and four of those aliquots were then sequenced.

As CD8+CD4-CCR7+CD45RA+ cells, naive CD8 T cells were sorted. Germline V CDR1 and CDR2: SGHRS, YFSETQ. The J segment lost 0 bases and the V segment lost 4 bases, leaving 4 bases of the junction unmatched. The CDR3 loop spans 14 amino acids. This clonotype has ten or more counts. For bulk TCR libraries, previously described methods and listed TCR primers were used. Via MiXCR, TCRdb re-called the PCR reads, giving one row per CDR3 protein. This sample has 88,000 or so distinct CDR3 sequences, with around 20% found just once. The receptor was isolated from a human donor in good health. Some libraries in this study had Jurkat cell RNA spiked in. The J gene is TRBJ2-7, the V gene TRBV5-1, with 7 positions matching TRBD1. Sequencing was carried out using naive CD8+ T cells from blood, with Jurkat cell RNA spiked in. The sample's subset: FACS-sorted CD8+CD4-CCR7+CD45RA+ naive T cells. DNA for the CDR3: TGCGCCAGCAGCCCCGGGGACAGCTCCTACGAGCAGTACTTC. Its protein is CASSPGDSSYEQYF.